The subject of this entry is one T cell receptor beta chain. J gave up 3 bases and V 5 bases, and 3 bases lay outside the gene matches. This CDR3 is 13 amino acids long. CDR1 is SQVTM, CDR2 ANQGSEA, per germline. This specimen comes from a study of cytomegalovirus exposure and HLA in healthy donors. Primers: 60 Vbeta forward and 13 Jbeta reverse. Profiling relied on immunoSEQ multiplex PCR, and the TCRdb table lists in-frame clones only, not all of them. The sample has approximately 180,000 clones, approximately 80% seen once. The TCR comes from a young man in good health and CMV-seronegative. The specimen sequenced was PBMCs. This rearrangement joins TRBV29-1 to TRBJ2-2, with 7 bases matching TRBD2. CDR3 bases: TGCAGCGTTCTTGCGGGAGACACCGGGGAGCTGTTTTTT. It is translated as CSVLAGDTGELFF.